This T cell receptor (beta chain) was sequenced in a study of T cells after yellow fever vaccination (dated 2019 in TCRdb). As for the study more broadly: Libraries from fractions with low cell numbers were prepared with the SMART-Seq v4 Ultra Low Input RNA kit. Bulk TCR alpha and beta repertoires were sequenced longitudinally to track T-cell clones before and after primary and booster YFV17D yellow fever vaccination. Two healthy male donors, one aged 18 to 30 and one aged 30 to 40 years, were included in the cohort. Blood samples were taken at several timepoints before and after primary and secondary immunization, and bulk PBMC replicates and cell subsets were isolated. The full study reports these points: The secondary T-cell response was found to be weaker but faster than the primary response, with a peak reached on day 5 rather than on day 15. FACS-sorted repertoires could contain abundant contaminating clonotypes from the bulk population, so computational filtering was required. The study included only two donors, which limits how far the findings can be generalized. A small share of clonotypes was detected in both CD4 and CD8 compartments, with the overlap likely arising from convergent recombination. After the booster, most of the clones that had expanded following primary vaccination were detected again (roughly 96% of CD4 and 85% to 90% of CD8), which suggests that memory was broadly maintained.

TCR cDNA was synthesized by 5'RACE template switching, which introduced a universal primer site and unique molecular identifiers. cDNA synthesis was primed from both the TCR alpha and TCR beta constant segments. Two PCR steps were used to amplify libraries, with sample barcodes and sequencing adapters being added in the second step. Sequencing of libraries was done on Illumina HiSeq 2500 (2x100 bp) or NovaSeq (2x150 bp). The authors' pipeline ran thus. Reads were demultiplexed and collapsed into UMI consensus sequences with MIGEC, and V(D)J alignment was performed with MiXCR. Vaccine-responding clonotypes were defined with edgeR using replicate PBMC samples, requiring FDR below 0.01 and a log2 fold change above 5 up to day 15. Each bulk clonotype was labeled CD4 or CD8 based on which sequenced repertoire, CD4 or CD8, contained the clonotype at higher abundance. TCRdb passed the public sequencing reads through fastp at Q25 and MiXCR, retaining productive beta sequences. Identical CDR3 protein sequences are pooled into one entry, listed with their most common genes and DNA. TCRdb, not the authors, supplied the V and J calls. This sample is represented by approximately 160,000 distinct CDR3 sequences; 5.5% to 8% of them were singletons. The ten most abundant clones make up approximately 3% of the sample.

The V and J ends are trimmed by 6 bases and 7 bases, leaving 13 bases between them. The germline V gene sets CDR1 to SNHLY and CDR2 to FYNNEI. The CDR3 starts with the cysteine, ends with the valine, and has 12 residues. Left in the record is the CDR3 DNA by itself, 36 bases read in frame from the first base. The treatment or condition tag for this specimen amounts to: live attenuated yellow fever vaccine strain. PBMCs were isolated from peripheral blood using a standard Ficoll-Paque protocol. Dynabeads CD4 and CD8 positive selection kits were used to isolate CD4 and CD8 T-cell fractions. TriZol was used to extract RNA from bulk PBMCs, from CD4 and CD8 fractions, and from dextramer-positive and dextramer-negative fractions. About this clonotype itself: Its cognate antigen has yet to be identified. A read error may be the cause here, since a much bigger clone is one base away.

The clonotype was recovered from a man younger than 35 who received the YFV17D yellow fever vaccine. The chain joins TRBV2 to TRBJ2-7; the D match is possibly TRBD1 or TRBD2, with 5 bases aligned in each. The material was CD4+ T cells sorted from PBMCs, obtained on the day of the first yellow fever vaccination. Read as DNA, the sequence is TGTGCCAGCAGCCGCCGGGGCAGGGAGCAGTACGTC. It is translated as CASSRRGREQYV.